This T cell receptor (beta chain) was obtained from a study of shared clonotypes between healthy human individuals. The study, taken as a whole, reports: Non-shared clonotypes showed lower generation probabilities than clonotypes common to all four donors.

The protocol was immunoSEQ multiplex PCR, while the TCRdb copy is restricted to in-frame clones and leaves out a portion. Here the sample spans 1,500,000 or so clones, around 97% being singletons. Regarding this clone: What it recognizes is unknown.

The length of the CDR3 is 14 residues. Per germline, CDR1 ENHRY and CDR2 SYGVKD. V shed 4 bases, J shed 5 bases, and the junction held 7 bases outside the gene matches. The clonotype was recovered from a man under 40 in good health. The sample consisted of naive CD4+ T cells sorted from blood. The subset denotes: CD45RA+ positively selected. This chain joins TRBV10-3 and TRBJ2-7, with 8 bases that match TRBD2. The CDR3 loop reads CAISVGAGGDEQYF. CDR3 nucleotides: TGTGCCATCAGTGTGGGGGCGGGAGGAGACGAGCAGTACTTC.